The 12 T cell receptor beta chains given below trace back to one sample, sequenced in a study of blood T cells in healthy people across ages. Primed by a sample-barcoded 5' primer and a J-beta primer mix, a second PCR proceeded for about 7 to 11 cycles. TCRdb recomputed calls from the 5' RACE reads with MiXCR, one row per CDR3 protein. The profile shows 700,000 to 900,000 distinct CDR3 sequences, around 24% of them singletons. This sample also appeared in a second study, on T cells of mothers and their children.

The sample comprised blood. These receptors all stem from a boy between 10 and 17 years old in good health.

This clonotype was observed a few times. This sequence joins TRBV6-5 and TRBJ2-5, with a tentative D call TRBD1 (5 bases). The DNA end is a closer match to TRBJ2-7, so the J assignment may be wrong. Germline values: CDR1 MNHEY, CDR2 SVGAGI. The CDR3 has 15 amino acids. The CDR3 DNA is TGTGCCAGCAGTCACAGGTCCCCGAGCTCCTACGAGCAGTACTTC. Protein sequence: CASSHRSPSSYEQYF.

For the CDR3, the DNA is TGTGCCAGCAGTGAATTTGGGACACCGCCTCTCGAGCAGTACTTC. Residues: CASSEFGTPPLEQYF. The chain is built from TRBV2 and TRBJ2-7, with D perhaps TRBD1 (6 bases). The length of the CDR3 is 15 residues. Germline assignment: CDR1 SNHLY and CDR2 FYNNEI. The germline V and J ends were trimmed by 2 bases and 6 bases, with 17 bases remaining between them.

This clonotype turned up a few times. The genes are TRBV3-1 and TRBJ2-7; no definite D call. CDR3 length: 15 amino acids. V gave up 1 base and J gave up 3 bases, with 13 bases separating them. CDR1 and CDR2 from the germline V gene are LGHDT and YNNKEL (reference sequence). CDR3 DNA: TGTGCCAGCAGCCAAGGGTATCAAGGTGTCTACGAGCAGTACTTC. It is translated as CASSQGYQGVYEQYF.

This clonotype showed up just a few times. This rearrangement joins TRBV5-1 to TRBJ1-4; no definite D call. The V end lost 1 base, the J end lost 3 bases, and 7 bases lay between the germline ends. CDR3 size: 14 residues. The germline V gene encodes CDR1 SGHRS and CDR2 YFSETQ. The CDR3 sequence is CASSLMDANEKLFF. DNA of the CDR3: TGCGCCAGCAGCTTGATGGACGCTAATGAAAAACTGTTTTTT.

The gene calls are TRBV11-2 and TRBJ2-5; 13 nucleotides align to TRBD2. J gave up 5 bases and V 5 bases, and 8 bases lay outside the gene matches. The CDR3 contains 16 residues. Germline CDR1 SGHAT, CDR2 FQNNGV. The CDR3 DNA reads as TGTGCCAGCAGCCTCCGACTAGCGGGGGGTATGGAGACCCAGTACTTC. Residues: CASSLRLAGGMETQYF.

CDR3 amino acids: CASSVVGGSDSPLHF. The CDR3 DNA follows: TGTGCCAGCAGCGTAGTGGGAGGGTCAGATTCACCCCTCCACTTT. The J gene is TRBJ1-6, the V gene TRBV9; no clear D. Trimming shortened V by 0 bases and J by 8 bases, and 12 bases separated the two germline ends. Germline CDR1 is SGDLS and CDR2 is YYNGEE. CDR3 length: 15 amino acids.

V gene TRBV29-1 combines with J gene TRBJ2-3; TRBD1 is a possible D gene (6 bases). Germline CDR1 is SQVTM and CDR2 is ANQGSEA. This CDR3 has 13 residues. V was cut by 3 bases and J by 2 bases, with 9 bases left in between. Here the CDR3 reads CSVDQGYTDTQYF. CDR3 sequence (DNA): TGCAGCGTTGATCAGGGGTACACAGATACGCAGTATTTT.

The chain couples TRBV10-3 to TRBJ1-6, with D perhaps TRBD1 (5 bases). Germline-derived CDR1 and CDR2 are ENHRY and SYGVKD. Trimming took 6 bases from V and 7 from J, leaving 13 bases between them. CDR3 length equals 14 residues. The CDR3 spells CAIRQTAKNSPLHF. CDR3 nucleotide sequence: TGTGCCATCAGGCAGACAGCGAAGAATTCACCCCTCCACTTT.

This chain uses TRBV3-1 with TRBJ1-6, with 8 positions matching TRBD1. Germline trimming cut 1 base from V and 9 bases from J; bases unmatched to any gene: 8. There are 16 residues in the CDR3. Germline CDR1 LGHDT, CDR2 YNNKEL (reference sequence). The CDR3 DNA follows: TGTGCCAGCAGCCAAGTAGGGGACAGGAGGGGTTCACCCCTCCACTTT. Translation: CASSQVGDRRGSPLHF.

V and J are TRBV18 and TRBJ2-4; no clear D. This CDR3 has 19 amino acids. From germline, CDR1 is KGHSH and CDR2 LQKENI. V was clipped by 0 bases and J by 6 bases, with 24 bases between them. The CDR3 DNA reads TGTGCCAGCTCACCACCGGGCCAGCTCTCCGAACGTTTAGGAAACATTCAGTACTTC. It yields the protein CASSPPGQLSERLGNIQYF.

The rearrangement uses TRBV6-5 and TRBJ2-5; TRBD1 matches at 7 bases. Germline V gene lookup returns CDR1 MNHEY and CDR2 SVGAGI. The CDR3 has 15 residues. Losses at the gene ends were 2 bases for V and 7 bases for J; bases not matched to a gene: 10. CDR3 amino acids: CASSYRANRDRTQYF. The CDR3 bases are TGTGCCAGCAGTTACCGGGCCAATCGGGACAGGACCCAGTACTTC.

This clonotype appeared a few times. The chain has TRBV28 and TRBJ1-5; D unresolved. Germline V gives CDR1 MDHEN, CDR2 SYDVKM. Trimming took off 3 bases at V and 6 bases at J, with 9 bases between the two ends. The CDR3 is 13 amino acids. DNA for the CDR3: TGTGCCAGCAGTTTTGTTGGCGGTCAGCCCCAGCATTTT. Translating gives CASSFVGGQPQHF.